This T cell receptor (beta chain) emerged from a study of neurological immune-mediated disorders. Broader study findings: None of the CDR3 amino acid sequences of expanded clones were shared across subjects, and this suggested private repertoires in all groups. The most TCR clonal expansion was seen in HTLV-1-associated myelopathy, whereas the least was seen in multiple sclerosis, below the level in healthy controls.

This CDR3 is built from 10 residues. The germline V gene has CDR1 MGHRA and CDR2 YSYEKL. V was pared by 8 bases and J by 4 bases, with 5 bases between. To note about this clonotype: What it recognizes is unknown.

Synthesis of cDNA was carried out by template-switch 5'RACE. The reaction used 10-nucleotide random UMIs. MiXCR, applied by TCRdb to the 5' RACE reads, yields one record per CDR3 protein. The sample has tens of thousands of distinct CDR3 sequences; under 9.5% are singletons. The sequencing input was PBMCs. This rearrangement joins TRBV4-1 to TRBJ1-2, with D uncertain. This clonotype originated in a woman aged 35 to 49 in good health. The CDR3 DNA sequence: TGCGCCAGCTGGATCTATGGCTACACCTTC. Amino acids: CASWIYGYTF.